The 20 T cell receptor beta chains given below trace back to one sample, sequenced in a study of CD8+ T cells in alopecia areata. TCR sequencing used cDNA made by reverse transcription of extracted RNA. The data were produced by immunoSEQ multiplex PCR, yet TCRdb's version contains in-frame clones alone and is incomplete. The sample offers over 100,000 clones and no singletons, the top ten holding roughly 21%. The sample taken for sequencing was lesional skin. Source of these receptors: a C3H/HeJ mouse with alopecia areata. This mouse strain has H2-k as its MHC haplotype.

As regards this clone: The germline and genes are mouse ones. The DNA ends 4 residues before the CDR3 does, and the rest of the CDR3 is filled in from the germline J gene. The chain links TRBV1 to TRBJ1-4; D not resolved. This CDR3 is 15 amino acids long. Per germline, CDR1 NSQYPW and CDR2 LRSPGD (reference sequence). V lost 3 bases to trimming and J lost 0 bases, with 8 bases between them. The part of the CDR3 DNA that was read is TGCACCTGCAGTGCGTACTCCTTTTCCAACGAA. Protein product: CTCSAYSFSNE. From start to end, the CDR3 is CTCSAYSFSNERLFF.

As for this clone: These gene names are mouse names. The CDR3 end is not reached by the read, which stops 4 residues before it; the germline J gene fills it in. The V call is TRBV13-3, the J call TRBJ2-2; 14 bases are shared with TRBD2. V lost 4 bases to trimming and J lost 4 bases; unmatched junction nucleotides: 3. Looked up from germline, CDR1 is NNHDY and CDR2 is SYVADS. The CDR3 sequence is 16 residues long. CDR3 bases read: TGTGCCAGCAGTCCGGGACTGGGGGGGCCCACCGGG. It translates to CASSPGLGGPTG. The whole CDR3 protein reads CASSPGLGGPTGQLYF.

The table lists this clone with a few counts. Gene and germline names: mouse. Coverage ceases 4 residues before the CDR3 finishes, and the germline J gene fills in the end. The V call is TRBV13-1, the J call TRBJ1-2; 7 nucleotides align to TRBD1. CDR1 is NSHNY and CDR2 is SYGAGN in the germline V gene. The CDR3 extends over 13 amino acids. Here the CDR3 reads CASSDGQGVDYTF. CDR3 DNA (partial): TGTGCCAGCAGTGATGGGCAGGGGGTC.

Regarding this clone: Mouse gene names apply. The read stops 4 residues short of the end of the CDR3; the missing end is completed from the germline J gene. The gene calls are TRBV13-3 and TRBJ2-3, with 10 bases lining up with TRBD2. Per the germline V gene, CDR1 is NNHDY and CDR2 is SYVADS. The CDR3 runs to 16 residues. V dropped 2 bases and J dropped 0; count of bases not matched to a gene: 3. The CDR3 DNA, read in part, is TGTGCCAGCAGTGACACTGGGGGGGGTAGTGCAGAA. It is translated as CASSDTGGGSAE. The whole CDR3 protein is CASSDTGGGSAETLYF.

With respect to this clone: Germline and genes: mouse. The covered CDR3 bases are TGCACCTGCAGTGCCTGGGGGCGCAAAGAC. Protein product: CTCSAWGRKD. The entire CDR3 protein is CTCSAWGRKDTQYF. This chain uses TRBV1 with TRBJ2-5; D may be TRBD2 (7 bases). The missing CDR3 end, 4 residues past where the read stops, is filled in from the germline J gene. The CDR3 totals 14 residues. Germline V gives CDR1 NSQYPW, CDR2 LRSPGD (reference sequence). Full variable domain (remainder filled in from reference TRBV1 and TRBJ2-5): VTLLEQNPRWRLVPRGQAVNLRCILKNSQYPWMSWYQQDLQKQLQWLFTLRSPGDKEVKSLPGADYLATRVTDTELRLQVANMSQGRTLYCTCSAWGRKDTQYFGPGTRLLVL.

About this clone: Here the gene names and germline are mouse. Sequencing ends 4 residues short of the CDR3 end; the germline J gene provides the rest. This chain connects TRBV5 to TRBJ2-5; 7 nucleotides agree with TRBD2. CDR1 and CDR2 from the germline V gene are LGHNA and YNLKQL (reference sequence). V trimming: 4 bases; J trimming: 1 base; junction bases outside the gene matches: 2. The CDR3 is made up of 14 amino acids. The CDR3 bases that were read are TGTGCCAGCAGCCCAGACTGGGACCAAGAC. It translates to CASSPDWDQD. Given in full, the CDR3 is CASSPDWDQDTQYF.

In this sample, this clone turned up a few times. Gene names follow the mouse nomenclature. The DNA ends 4 residues before the CDR3 does, and the rest of the CDR3 is filled in from the germline J gene. The V and J genes are TRBV13-3 and TRBJ2-7; 10 nucleotides align to TRBD1. The CDR3 length is 13 residues. Germline V lookup: CDR1 NNHDY, CDR2 SYVADS. V lost 6 bases to trimming and J lost 3 bases; unmatched junction nucleotides: 3. CDR3 DNA (partial): TGTGCCAGCAAGGACAGGGGGGACTAT. Its translation: CASKDRGDY. The whole CDR3 protein is CASKDRGDYEQYF.

As to this clone: Each gene name is a mouse one. The read comes to an end 4 residues before the CDR3 does, leaving the germline J gene to fill in the end. The chain joins TRBV13-3 to TRBJ2-2; D gene ambiguous. The CDR3 is 13 amino acids. Germline V gene data show CDR1 as NNHDY and CDR2 as SYVADS. With 6 bases removed from V and 2 bases from J, the gap between germline ends came to 8 bases. Partial CDR3 DNA: TGTGCCAGCAAACAGCGGAACACCGGG. Its translation is CASKQRNTG. The complete CDR3 sequence is CASKQRNTGQLYF.

The table lists this clone with a few counts. Germline and genes: mouse. The read terminates 4 residues before the CDR3 end, so the remaining end is supplied by the germline J gene. This chain joins TRBV13-2 and TRBJ1-4, with 8 bases matching TRBD1. Germline loops: CDR1 NNHNN, CDR2 SYGAGS (reference sequence). There are 16 residues in the CDR3. V trimming: 0 bases; J trimming: 4 bases; junction bases outside the gene matches: 5. This CDR3 is CASGDAWDRSNERLFF. CDR3 DNA (partial): TGTGCCAGCGGTGATGCATGGGACAGGAGCAACGAA.

Regarding this clone: Gene names are mouse gene names. The sequenced fragment ends 4 residues before the CDR3 boundary, so the rest is inferred from the germline J gene. The chain recombines TRBV17 with TRBJ2-1, with TRBD1 matching 9 bases. The V gene's germline CDR1 is MNHDT and CDR2 YYDKIL. Trimming at V came to 3 bases and at J to 5 bases, leaving 2 bases not matched to a gene. The CDR3 totals 14 residues. Here the CDR3 reads CASSRGDRDAEQFF. The DNA read from the CDR3 is TGTGCTAGCAGTAGGGGGGACAGGGATGCT.

On this clone itself: The listed genes are named as in mouse. Read coverage stops 4 residues before the CDR3 terminus; the germline J gene supplies the remainder. The chain combines TRBV12-2 with TRBJ2-1; TRBD2 is a possible D gene (7 bases). Germline lookup yields CDR1 SGHLS and CDR2 HYDKME. Trimming left V 1 base short and J 1 base short, with 10 bases between. The CDR3 spans 15 residues. This CDR3 reads CASSLGGENYAEQFF. The CDR3 bases that were read are TGTGCCAGCTCTCTAGGGGGGGAAAACTATGCT.

This clone was counted between two and nine times. At residue 10, TCRdb's protein is not the same as the translated DNA, so the protein here was read from the DNA. Genes and germline are mouse. Read sequence stops 3 residues before the CDR3 end, and the germline J gene provides the missing end. The V and J genes are TRBV19 and TRBJ1-6; 7 bases line up with TRBD1. TRBJ1-6 qualifies as an ORF whose function is uncertain. The germline gives CDR1 FNHDT, CDR2 SITEND (reference sequence). J gave up 6 bases and V 6 bases, and 3 bases lay outside the gene matches. This CDR3 is 13 amino acids long. CDR3: CASTGTVNSPLYF. The covered CDR3 bases are TGTGCCAGCACTGGGACAGTTAATTCGCCC.

In this sample, this clone turned up a few times. Here the gene names and germline are mouse. With the read ending 4 residues before the CDR3 end, the germline J gene is used to fill in that end. The chain employs TRBV13-2 and TRBJ2-1; 13 bases map to TRBD2. Germline CDR1 is NNHNN and CDR2 is SYGAGS (reference sequence). This CDR3 region has 15 residues. J was trimmed by 6 bases and V by 3 bases; bases with no gene match: 3. Incomplete CDR3 DNA: TGTGCCAGCGGTGGGACTGGGGGGGCGCTTGCT. Translated: CASGGTGGALA. The CDR3 in full is CASGGTGGALAEQFF.

A remark on this clone: Mouse gene names and germline throughout. The CDR3 goes on 4 residues after the read ends, and that part is filled in from the germline J gene. V and J are TRBV1 and TRBJ2-2; 10 bases fit TRBD2. The CDR3 runs 17 residues. CDR1 is NSQYPW, CDR2 LRSPGD, per germline (reference sequence). The trim removed 3 bases at V and 3 bases at J, leaving 7 bases unmatched. The DNA read from the CDR3 is TGCACCTGCAGTGCTCCGACTGGGGGGATGGACACCGGG. It yields the protein CTCSAPTGGMDTG. The entire CDR3 protein is CTCSAPTGGMDTGQLYF.

In this sample, this clone turned up many times. Germline and genes here are mouse. The read is 4 residues too short to cover the CDR3 end, so that end is filled in from the germline J gene. The J gene is TRBJ1-2, the V gene TRBV19, with TRBD1 matching 8 bases. The CDR3 length is 13 residues. Looked up from germline, CDR1 is FNHDT and CDR2 is SITEND (reference sequence). V shed 4 bases and J 3 bases; nucleotides not matched to a gene: 2. CDR3 DNA, as far as it was read: TGTGCCAGCAGTCAGGGGGCGGACTCC. Its protein is CASSQGADS. The entire CDR3 protein is CASSQGADSDYTF.

This clone appeared a few times. Gene names are mouse gene names. The read halts 4 residues ahead of the CDR3 end, with the missing end drawn from the germline J gene. The V call is TRBV17, the J call TRBJ2-1; perhaps TRBD2 as D (5 bases). The CDR3 consists of 15 residues. V lost 3 bases, J lost 3 bases, and 12 bases lay in between. Germline V lookup: CDR1 MNHDT, CDR2 YYDKIL. CDR3 DNA (partial): TGTGCTAGCAGTAGTTCGCTGGGCTTCTATGCT. As protein: CASSSSLGFYA. The CDR3 as a whole reads CASSSSLGFYAEQFF. The full variable domain, its missing parts supplied by reference TRBV17 and TRBJ2-1, is DTTVKQNPRYKLARVGKPVNLICSQTMNHDTMYWYQKKPNQAPKLLLFYYDKILNREADTFEKFQSSRPNNSFCSLYIGSAGLEYSAMYLCASSSSLGFYAEQFFGPGTRLTVL.

About this clone itself: Genes here carry mouse names. The CDR3 end lies 4 residues beyond the end of the read and is filled in from the germline J gene. The chain has TRBV13-3 and TRBJ1-4; TRBD1 matches at 10 bases. Losses at the gene ends were 4 bases for V and 0 bases for J; bases not matched to a gene: 6. CDR3 length: 17 residues. Germline-derived CDR1 and CDR2 are NNHDY and SYVADS. CDR3 sequence reads: CASSSTGTGVSNERLFF. CDR3 bases read: TGTGCCAGCAGTTCGACCGGGACAGGGGTTTCCAACGAA.

To note about this clone: Gene names denote mouse genes. The CDR3 region is CASSPDWGALYEQYF. The covered CDR3 bases are TGTGCCAGCAGCCCCGACTGGGGGGCCCTCTAT. The chain links TRBV19 to TRBJ2-7, with 10 bases aligning to TRBD2. The read is 4 residues too short to cover the CDR3 end, so that end is filled in from the germline J gene. Germline V gives CDR1 FNHDT, CDR2 SITEND (reference sequence). V dropped 5 bases and J dropped 3; count of bases not matched to a gene: 8. The length of the CDR3 is 15 residues.

This clone was observed at least ten times. Gene names and germline match the mouse. The missing CDR3 end, 4 residues past where the read stops, is filled in from the germline J gene. This chain connects TRBV13-3 to TRBJ2-1, with D maybe TRBD2 (7 bases). Deletions cut 0 bases from V and 5 bases from J, with 12 bases between. Germline V gene lookup returns CDR1 NNHDY and CDR2 SYVADS. The CDR3 covers 15 residues. CDR3 DNA (partial): TGTGCCAGCAGTGATGAGGGGGGGAGGGATGCT. Protein: CASSDEGGRDA. The full CDR3 is CASSDEGGRDAEQFF.

For this clone: The genes and germline here are from mouse. The CDR3 goes on 4 residues after the read ends, and that part is filled in from the germline J gene. The rearrangement links TRBV17 to TRBJ2-1; D uncertain. The CDR3 spans 11 residues. Germline V CDR1 and CDR2: MNHDT, YYDKIL. The germline V and J ends were trimmed by 8 bases and 4 bases, with 6 bases remaining between them. CDR3 amino acids: CASQNYAEQFF. The part of the CDR3 DNA that was read is TGTGCTAGCCAAAATTATGCT.